The following is a TCR beta chain sequence with its context. Germline CDR1 LGHNA, CDR2 YSLEER. There are 16 residues in the CDR3. The V gene end was trimmed by 2 bases and the J gene end by 5 bases; junction bases not matched to a gene: 8. This record belongs to a study of somatic mutations in cytotoxic T cells in rheumatoid arthritis. Generated by immunoSEQ multiplex PCR, the TCRdb table keeps only in-frame clones and is missing some. The sample shows some 12,000 clones, 60% to 80% of them seen only once. The TCR originated in a man aged 45-65 years in good health. The sequenced sample consisted of CD8+ T cells sorted from blood. This rearrangement joins TRBV4-3 to TRBJ2-3; 9 bases are shared with TRBD2. Here the CDR3 DNA reads TGCGCCAGCAGCCAAACCTTAGCGGGAGTTGAAGATACGCAGTATTTT. This gives the protein CASSQTLAGVEDTQYF.